These T cell receptor beta chains were read from a single sample in a study of STAT5B mutations in CD4+ large granular lymphocyte leukemia. Only in-frame clones appear in the TCRdb table, and some are missing; sequencing was by immunoSEQ multiplex PCR. This sample has about 35,000 clones, with about 70% found just once. Material for sequencing was CD4+ T cells from blood buffy coats. The receptors originated from a human donor in good health. CDR3s include the opening cysteine and the closing phenylalanine or tryptophan. D genes are given only for firm matches. Clone size appears in some rows only: once, few, many, or a class for an expanded clone.

>TRBV5-4|NA|TRBJ2-5|TRBD2
CASSLKVAGQETQYF
TGTGCCAGCAGCTTGAAGGTAGCGGGGCAAGAGACCCAGTACTTC
>TRBV7-2|NA|TRBJ2-1|TRBD2
CASSSRLAGARYNEQFF
TGTGCCAGCAGCTCAAGACTAGCGGGGGCCCGCTACAATGAGCAGTTCTTC
>TRBV12-1|NA|TRBJ1-4|NA
CASSFRQGLGEKLFF
TGTGCCAGCAGCTTTAGACAGGGCCTAGGTGAAAAACTGTTTTTT
>TRBV7-2|NA|TRBJ2-1|NA
CASSPQRGEQFF
TGTGCCAGCAGCCCTCAAAGAGGTGAGCAGTTCTTC
>TRBV5-5|NA|TRBJ2-7|NA
CASSLDWAYEQYF
TGTGCCAGCAGCTTGGATTGGGCCTACGAGCAGTACTTC
>TRBV19|few|TRBJ2-5|TRBD2
CASSTPGGLLETQYF
TGTGCCAGTAGTACCCCGGGAGGATTGTTGGAGACCCAGTACTTC
>TRBV9|NA|TRBJ1-3|NA
CASTPGHLAGNTIYF
TGTGCCAGCACCCCTGGGCACCTCGCTGGAAACACCATATATTTT
>TRBV10-2|few|TRBJ1-1|NA
CASRSGMGTEAFF
TGCGCCAGCAGGAGTGGAATGGGCACTGAAGCTTTCTTT
>TRBV10-2|NA|TRBJ2-3|TRBD2
CALRRGEKGTQYF
TGCGCCCTCAGACGGGGGGAAAAGGGGACGCAGTATTTT
>TRBV5-8|NA|TRBJ1-1|NA
CASSFGVGTEAFF
TGTGCCAGCAGCTTCGGGGTTGGCACTGAAGCTTTCTTT
>TRBV6-6|NA|TRBJ1-6|NA
CASSYGGAINSPLHF
TGTGCCAGCAGTTACGGGGGGGCGATTAATTCACCCCTCCACTTT
>TRBV7-2|NA|TRBJ2-1|TRBD2
CASRPPGVAGGRSEQFF
TGTGCCAGCAGACCGCCAGGGGTAGCGGGGGGGCGGAGTGAGCAGTTCTTC
>TRBV2|NA|TRBJ1-1|NA
CASSTQELNTEAFF
TGTGCCAGCAGCACACAGGAGTTGAACACTGAAGCTTTCTTT
>TRBV15|once|TRBJ1-2|NA
CATSGSRGEGNYGYTF
TGTGCCACCAGCGGGTCCCGGGGGGAGGGAAACTATGGCTACACCTTC
>TRBV11-3|NA|TRBJ2-3|TRBD2
CASSFRGDTDTQYF
TGTGCCAGCAGCTTTCGGGGGGACACAGATACGCAGTATTTT
>TRBV7-3|few|TRBJ2-2|TRBD2
CASSLGPQRGGQGGELFF
TGTGCCAGCAGCTTAGGTCCGCAGCGGGGGGGCCAAGGCGGGGAGCTGTTTTTT
>TRBV7-9|NA|TRBJ2-5|NA
CASSFPGGETQYF
TGTGCCAGCAGCTTCCCGGGGGGCGAGACCCAGTACTTC
>TRBV6-6|NA|TRBJ1-5|TRBD1
CASRLTGRGQPQHF
TGTGCCAGCAGACTGACAGGGAGGGGTCAGCCCCAGCATTTT
>TRBV9|NA|TRBJ2-1|TRBD2
CASSVESGTSGGGTYNEQFF
TGTGCCAGCAGCGTAGAGTCCGGGACTAGCGGGGGGGGCACCTACAATGAGCAGTTCTTC
>TRBV7-8|few|TRBJ1-5|TRBD1
CASSLGQGHNQPQHF
TGTGCCAGCAGCTTAGGACAGGGCCACAATCAGCCCCAGCATTTT
>TRBV27|NA|TRBJ2-6|TRBD1
CASSRPGGAGANVLTF
TGTGCCAGCAGTCGACCAGGGGGAGCTGGGGCCAACGTCCTGACTTTC
>TRBV2|NA|TRBJ1-3|NA
CASSENGVTGNTIYF
TGTGCCAGCAGTGAAAATGGGGTTACGGGAAACACCATATATTTT
>TRBV11-3|NA|TRBJ1-4|NA
CASSLGLEKLFF
TGTGCCAGCAGCTTAGGGTTGGAAAAACTGTTTTTT
>TRBV15|NA|TRBJ1-5|TRBD1
CATSGLMGQGFSNQPQHF
TGTGCCACCTCTGGTCTGATGGGACAGGGCTTTAGCAATCAGCCCCAGCATTTT
>TRBV7-9|few|TRBJ1-1|NA
CASSPETGNTEAFF
TGTGCCAGCAGCCCCGAGACAGGGAACACTGAAGCTTTCTTT
>TRBV18|NA|TRBJ2-5|TRBD2
CASSPSLLAGLQETQYF
TGTGCCAGCTCACCAAGTTTGTTAGCGGGGTTGCAAGAGACCCAGTACTTC
>TRBV5-1|NA|TRBJ1-3|NA
CASSLAPRESSGNTIYF
TGCGCCAGCAGCTTGGCCCCCAGAGAGAGCTCTGGAAACACCATATATTTT
>TRBV7-6|few|TRBJ1-1|TRBD1
CASSLDRGTEAFF
TGTGCCAGCAGCTTAGACAGGGGCACTGAAGCTTTCTTT
>TRBV18|NA|TRBJ1-2|NA
CASSPPVFGQGYGYTF
TGTGCCAGCTCACCACCGGTCTTCGGGCAGGGGTATGGCTACACCTTC
>TRBV11-2|NA|TRBJ1-2|TRBD1
CASSNQRQGSNYGYTF
TGTGCCAGCAGCAACCAAAGACAGGGATCCAACTATGGCTACACCTTC
>TRBV7-3|NA|TRBJ2-3|NA
CASSLAEGTQYF
TGTGCCAGCAGCTTAGCGGAGGGTACGCAGTATTTT
>TRBV14|once|TRBJ1-2|NA
CASSFTQRTEENYGYTF
TGTGCCAGCAGTTTTACTCAGAGGACGGAGGAGAACTATGGCTACACCTTC
>TRBV15|NA|TRBJ2-7|TRBD2
CATSRDRSGGPYEQYF
TGTGCCACCAGCAGAGATAGGAGCGGGGGACCCTACGAGCAGTACTTC
>TRBV9|NA|TRBJ1-3|TRBD1
CASSAFPGTGKSSGNTIYF
TGTGCCAGCAGTGCTTTTCCCGGGACAGGAAAGAGCTCTGGAAACACCATATATTTT
>TRBV7-2|once|TRBJ2-3|NA
CASGLFNTRYF
TGTGCCAGCGGCCTATTCAATACGCGGTATTTT
>TRBV6-1|NA|TRBJ1-2|NA
CASSEVERVGYTF
TGTGCCAGCAGTGAAGTGGAAAGGGTTGGCTACACCTTC
>TRBV18|NA|TRBJ2-7|TRBD1
CASSPPARTGGYEQYF
TGTGCCAGCTCACCTCCCGCCCGGACAGGGGGCTACGAGCAGTACTTC
>TRBV11-2|once|TRBJ1-2|TRBD1
CASSLEGTGHYGYTF
TGTGCCAGCAGCTTAGAGGGGACAGGGCACTATGGCTACACCTTC